This T cell receptor (beta chain) was identified during a study of cytomegalovirus exposure and HLA in healthy donors. Concerning this clone: Its antigen is not identified.

With 1 base removed from V and 4 bases from J, the gap between germline ends came to 10 bases. CDR3 length: 14 amino acids. CDR1 and CDR2 (germline): ENHRY, SYGVKD. PCR was performed using 60 Vbeta and 13 Jbeta primers. Only in-frame clones appear in the TCRdb table, and some are missing; sequencing was by immunoSEQ multiplex PCR. The top ten hold about 2.6% of the sample, which has roughly 200,000 clones, about 81% seen once. Whole-study results and caveats: In an earlier analysis, most TCR beta V segments were productive about 87% or about 30% of the time. The authors later linked a missense DCLRE1C variant to TCR beta V- and J-gene trimming. A later analysis showed HLA-associated TCR beta chains outstripping equally common others in clonal expansion.

The source of this sequence is a woman between 35 and 50 years old in good health and CMV-seronegative. The chain joins TRBV10-3 to TRBJ1-1; D possibly corresponds to TRBD1 (5 bases). The sample comprised PBMCs. CDR3 in amino acids: CAISEYWGGTEAFF. The CDR3 region has the DNA TGTGCCATCAGTGAGTACTGGGGGGGCACTGAAGCTTTCTTT.